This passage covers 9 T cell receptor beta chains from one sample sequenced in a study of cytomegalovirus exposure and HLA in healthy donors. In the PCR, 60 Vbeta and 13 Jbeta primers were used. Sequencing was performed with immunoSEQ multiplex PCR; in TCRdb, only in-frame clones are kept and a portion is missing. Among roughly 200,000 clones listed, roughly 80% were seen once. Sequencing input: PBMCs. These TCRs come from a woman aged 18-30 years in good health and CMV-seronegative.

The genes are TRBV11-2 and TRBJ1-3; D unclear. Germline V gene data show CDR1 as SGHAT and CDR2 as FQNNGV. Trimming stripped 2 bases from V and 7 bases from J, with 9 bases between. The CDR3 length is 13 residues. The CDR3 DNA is TGTGCCAGCAGCTTATGGGCTGACAACACCATATATTTT. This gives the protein CASSLWADNTIYF.

The CDR3 DNA reads as TGTGCCAGCAGCTCGTGGGGAGCGGGAGTAGGCGAGCAGTACTTC. It encodes CASSSWGAGVGEQYF. The chain is built from TRBV7-2 and TRBJ2-7; 8 bases align to TRBD2. The CDR3 spans 15 residues. Looked up from germline, CDR1 is SGHTA and CDR2 is FQGNSA. With V trimmed by 4 bases and J by 6 bases, 11 bases remained unmatched.

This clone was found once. CDR3 coding DNA: TGTGCCAGCAGTTTGCTCGACAGGGCAATCGGTGAAGCTTTCTTT. It is translated as CASSLLDRAIGEAFF. The V gene is TRBV28, the J gene TRBJ1-1; 7 positions match TRBD1. Germline lookup yields CDR1 MDHEN and CDR2 SYDVKM. Trimming cost V 3 bases and J 7 bases; bases outside gene matches: 11. The CDR3 sequence is 15 residues long.

The CDR3 DNA reads as TGTGCCAGTAGTAAGCGGGAGTCCCCCGACGAGCAGTACTTC. Amino acids: CASSKRESPDEQYF. The rearrangement uses TRBV19 and TRBJ2-7, with 8 bases that match TRBD2. Germline values: CDR1 LNHDA, CDR2 SQIVND (reference sequence). Unmatched junction bases numbered 7, after V lost 4 bases and J lost 5 bases. This CDR3 region has 14 residues.

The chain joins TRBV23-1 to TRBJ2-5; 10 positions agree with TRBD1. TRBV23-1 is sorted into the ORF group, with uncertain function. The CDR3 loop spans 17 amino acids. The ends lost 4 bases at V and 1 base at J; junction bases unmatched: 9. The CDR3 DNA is TGCGCCAGCAGTCCGACCGGGACAGGGGATAGCCAAGAGACCCAGTACTTC. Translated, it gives CASSPTGTGDSQETQYF.

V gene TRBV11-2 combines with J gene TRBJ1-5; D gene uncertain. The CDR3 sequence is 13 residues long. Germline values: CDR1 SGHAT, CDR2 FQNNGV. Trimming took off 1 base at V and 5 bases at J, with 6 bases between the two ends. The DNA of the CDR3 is TGTGCCAGCAGCTTAGGGCTTGATCAGCCCCAGCATTTT. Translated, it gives CASSLGLDQPQHF.

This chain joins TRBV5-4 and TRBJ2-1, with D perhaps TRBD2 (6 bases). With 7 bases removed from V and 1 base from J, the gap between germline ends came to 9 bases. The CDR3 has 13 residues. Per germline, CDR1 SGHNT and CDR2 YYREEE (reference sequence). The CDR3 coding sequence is TGTGCCAGCCTTGGGGGGTCCTACAATGAGCAGTTCTTC. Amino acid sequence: CASLGGSYNEQFF.

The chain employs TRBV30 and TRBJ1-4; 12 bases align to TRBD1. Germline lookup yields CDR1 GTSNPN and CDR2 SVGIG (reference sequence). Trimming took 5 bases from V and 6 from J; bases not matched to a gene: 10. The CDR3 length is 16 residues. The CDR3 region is CAWAGQGATQDEKLFF. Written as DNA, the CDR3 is TGTGCCTGGGCGGGACAGGGGGCCACCCAAGATGAAAAACTGTTTTTT. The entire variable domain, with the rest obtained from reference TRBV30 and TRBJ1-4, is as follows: SQTIHQWPATLVQPVGSPLSLECTVEGTSNPNLYWYRQAAGRGLQLLFYSVGIGQISSEVPQNLSASRPQDRQFILSSKKLLLSDSGFYLCAWAGQGATQDEKLFFGSGTQLSVL.

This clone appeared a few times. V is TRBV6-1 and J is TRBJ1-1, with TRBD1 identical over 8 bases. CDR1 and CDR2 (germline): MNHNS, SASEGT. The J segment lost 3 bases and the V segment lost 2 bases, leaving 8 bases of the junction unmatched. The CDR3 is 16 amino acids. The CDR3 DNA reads TGTGCCAGCAGTGAACTGGTACAGGGGGAAGACACTGAAGCTTTCTTT. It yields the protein CASSELVQGEDTEAFF.